This T cell receptor (beta chain) was recorded in a study of shared clonotypes between healthy human individuals. Study findings and constraints: Generation probabilities were higher for clonotypes shared across all four sorted-subset donors than for unshared ones. In four donors, around 5% of naive CD4 clonotypes appeared in common. How much donors shared clonotypes was expected to be affected by sequencing depth.

The table came from immunoSEQ multiplex PCR; TCRdb's copy has only in-frame clones and leaves some out. The profile shows roughly 2.6 million clones, approximately 92% of them singletons. Partitioning of CD4+ cells yielded a CD45RA+ naive subset and a CD45RA-negative memory subset. With respect to this clone: Its target is unknown.

This clonotype was obtained from a man between 18 and 35 years old in good health. Sample: naive CD4+ T cells sorted from blood. The subset here: CD45RA+ positively selected.

The CDR3 loop is CASSSPISYEQYF. DNA of the CDR3: TGTGCCAGCAGTTCCCCAATTTCCTACGAGCAGTACTTC. V gene TRBV6-5 combines with J gene TRBJ2-7; no reliable D call. CDR1 and CDR2 from the germline V gene are MNHEY and SVGAGI. The CDR3 consists of 13 residues. Trimming shortened V by 4 bases and J by 1 base, and 8 bases separated the two germline ends.